Below, 28 T cell receptor beta chains from the same sample are listed, as sequenced in a study of T cells in Graves' hyperthyroidism and ophthalmopathy. RNA transcripts yielded amplified TCR beta CDR3 regions. Initially, a first-round RT-PCR of the TCR CDR3 employed the HTBI primer set. TCRdb re-called the multiplex PCR reads through MiXCR, storing one row per CDR3 protein. The sample gives approximately 430,000 distinct CDR3 sequences, approximately 15% of which show up once; 11% to 15% is in the top ten. The sequencing sample was made of blood. These receptors originate from a woman between 18 and 29 years old with Graves' hyperthyroidism.

This clonotype was seen many times. J is TRBJ2-1 and V is TRBV6-2 or TRBV6-3; no definite D call. CDR1 and CDR2 from the germline V gene are MNHEY and SVGEGT. The CDR3 covers 13 residues. Deletions cut 6 bases from V and 8 bases from J, with 14 bases between. The CDR3 region is CASRGSWMDEQFF. The DNA of the CDR3 is TGTGCCAGCAGAGGGTCGTGGATGGATGAGCAGTTCTTC.

This sequence joins TRBV6-5 and TRBJ2-7; maybe TRBD2 (7 bases). There are 16 residues in the CDR3. Germline CDR1 MNHEY, CDR2 SVGAGI. V was cut by 2 bases and J by 3 bases, with 17 bases left in between. This chain's CDR3 is CASSYEGGGANYEQYF. CDR3 sequence (DNA): TGTGCCAGCAGTTACGAGGGGGGGGGGGCCAACTACGAGCAGTACTTC.

This clonotype has ten or more counts. The chain employs TRBV7-3 and TRBJ2-1; a weak D match, TRBD1 (5 bases). The CDR3 runs to 16 residues. The germline CDR1 and CDR2 sequences are SGHTA and FQGTGA. With 1 base removed from V and 2 bases from J, the gap between germline ends came to 12 bases. CDR3 sequence: CASSLRGRSPYNEQFF. Here the CDR3 DNA reads TGTGCCAGCAGCTTAAGGGGCAGGTCTCCCTACAATGAGCAGTTCTTC.

This clonotype was counted only a few times. The gene calls are TRBV5-1 and TRBJ1-6, with no clear D. Germline values: CDR1 SGHRS, CDR2 YFSETQ. This CDR3 is built from 15 residues. Trimming cost V 2 bases and J 5 bases, with 11 bases left between them. CDR3 nucleotide sequence: TGCGCCAGCAGCTTCAATTCCTTGGATAATTCACCCCTCCACTTT. It yields the protein CASSFNSLDNSPLHF.

V and J are TRBV5-1 and TRBJ2-4; the D gene is possibly TRBD1 (5 bases). V lost 4 bases to trimming and J lost 1 base, with 21 bases between them. Germline V gene data show CDR1 as SGHRS and CDR2 as YFSETQ. The CDR3 runs to 18 residues. In DNA form, the CDR3 reads TGCGCCAGCAGCCTCGGACAAGGCGGTTCCCCGGCCAAAAACATTCAGTACTTC. The encoded protein is CASSLGQGGSPAKNIQYF.

This clonotype appeared many times. The chain employs TRBV20-1 and TRBJ1-1; D gene unclear. CDR1 is DFQATT, CDR2 SNEGSKA, per germline (reference sequence). There are 14 residues in the CDR3. V lost 5 bases and J lost 3, with 16 bases in between. The DNA of the CDR3 is TGCAGTGCTGACCCAGGAAGAGGATACACTGAAGCTTTCTTT. Translating gives CSADPGRGYTEAFF.

The rearrangement uses TRBV6-1 and TRBJ2-7; D not certain. Trimming stripped 7 bases from V and 0 bases from J, with 10 bases between. Germline lookup yields CDR1 MNHNS and CDR2 SASEGT. The CDR3 totals 13 residues. The CDR3 DNA is TGTGCCAGCACAACCCGGAGCTCCTACGAGCAGTACTTC. Its translation is CASTTRSSYEQYF.

This clonotype was seen more than once but under ten times. The chain joins TRBV7-8 to TRBJ1-1, with a tentative D call TRBD1 (6 bases). The CDR3 spans 14 residues. Trimming left V 1 base short and J 5 bases short, with 11 bases between. Germline V CDR1 and CDR2: SGHVS, FQNEAQ. CDR3: CASSLVGGQTEAFF. CDR3 DNA sequence: TGTGCCAGCAGCTTAGTCGGGGGGCAGACTGAAGCTTTCTTT.

This clonotype was recorded at least ten times. The V gene is TRBV5-1, the J gene TRBJ1-1; TRBD1 is a possible D gene (5 bases). This CDR3 has 15 residues. V was trimmed by 3 bases and J by 3 bases, leaving 15 bases between them. Germline V gene sequence: CDR1 SGHRS, CDR2 YFSETQ. CDR3 protein: CASSSRIGVDTEAFF. CDR3 nucleotide sequence: TGCGCCAGCAGCTCGCGAATAGGGGTTGACACTGAAGCTTTCTTT.

This clonotype was observed many times. The rearrangement uses TRBV28 and TRBJ2-5, with D possibly being TRBD2 (5 bases). This CDR3 region has 13 residues. V was cut by 5 bases and J by 7 bases, with 14 bases left in between. Germline CDR1 MDHEN, CDR2 SYDVKM. In DNA form, the CDR3 reads TGTGCCAGCAGTCCCCCCCACGCGGGGACCCAGTACTTC. Residues: CASSPPHAGTQYF.

The table lists this clonotype with many counts. V is TRBV7-2 and J is TRBJ2-4; no definite D call. CDR1 is SGHTA, CDR2 FQGNSA, per germline. Trimming cost V 6 bases and J 0 bases, with 9 bases left between them. The CDR3 sequence is 14 residues long. The CDR3 coding sequence is TGTGCCAGCAGACCAGACCTAGCCAAAAACATTCAGTACTTC. Translated, it gives CASRPDLAKNIQYF. Supplemented by reference TRBV7-2 and TRBJ2-4, the full variable domain reads GAGVSQSPSNKVTEKGKDVELRCDPISGHTALYWYRQSLGQGLEFLIYFQGNSAPDKSGLPSDRFSAERTGGSVSTLTIQRTQQEDSAVYLCASRPDLAKNIQYFGAGTRLSVL.

This clonotype has only a few counts. J is TRBJ1-3 and V is TRBV9; 9 bases line up with TRBD1. Germline loops: CDR1 SGDLS, CDR2 YYNGEE. The CDR3 has 17 residues. V shed 4 bases and J 1 base; nucleotides not matched to a gene: 9. The CDR3 reads CASSLWDRAQSGNTIYF. The CDR3 coding sequence is TGTGCCAGCAGCCTTTGGGACAGGGCGCAATCTGGAAACACCATATATTTT.

The chain uses TRBV5-6 and TRBJ2-3; D not resolved. CDR1 is SGHDT, CDR2 YYEEEE, per germline. The CDR3 has 15 amino acids. Trimming removed 1 base at V and 5 bases at J, with 14 bases between. DNA for the CDR3: TGTGCCAGCAGCTTGTTCACAGAGGCTGGAGATACGCAGTATTTT. Encoded protein: CASSLFTEAGDTQYF.

This clonotype was seen repeatedly, ten times or more. The chain combines TRBV5-1 with TRBJ1-1; D gene unclear. The CDR3 consists of 16 residues. Per the germline V gene, CDR1 is SGHRS and CDR2 is YFSETQ. V lost 2 bases, J lost 5 bases, and 19 bases lay in between. The CDR3 is CASSLRGPTVGTEAFF. The CDR3 nucleotides are TGCGCCAGCAGCTTAAGAGGACCGACGGTGGGGACTGAAGCTTTCTTT.

The rearrangement joins TRBV6-6 to TRBJ2-5, with D unclear. CDR1 and CDR2 from the germline V gene are MNHNY and SVGAGI (reference sequence). The CDR3 loop spans 13 amino acids. Trimming stripped 2 bases from V and 6 bases from J, with 10 bases between. CDR3 bases: TGTGCCAGCAGTTACGGACCGCTCCAGACCCAGTACTTC. Protein: CASSYGPLQTQYF.

At least ten counts were recorded for this clonotype. The V and J genes are TRBV7-9 and TRBJ2-5, with D unresolved. The length of the CDR3 is 14 residues. V lost 1 base to trimming and J lost 0 bases, with 6 bases between them. Germline CDR1 reads SEHNR; CDR2 reads FQNEAQ (reference sequence). The CDR3 protein is CASSLVQYQETQYF. CDR3 DNA: TGTGCCAGCAGCTTAGTGCAGTACCAAGAGACCCAGTACTTC.

There are many counts of this clonotype. V and J are TRBV20-1 and TRBJ2-1, with 11 nucleotides matching TRBD2. Losses at the gene ends were 0 bases for V and 4 bases for J; bases not matched to a gene: 11. Looked up from germline, CDR1 is DFQATT and CDR2 is SNEGSKA (reference sequence). The CDR3 length is 18 residues. CDR3 region: CSARDSTLGTSGYNEQFF. The CDR3, as DNA: TGCAGTGCTAGAGATTCTACATTGGGGACTAGCGGATACAATGAGCAGTTCTTC.

This clonotype was detected many times. V usage is TRBV13 and J usage is TRBJ2-5, with 7 bases that match TRBD2. The germline V gene has CDR1 PRHDT and CDR2 FYEKMQ (reference sequence). The CDR3 length is 16 residues. Trimming at V came to 5 bases and at J to 0 bases, leaving 9 bases not matched to a gene. CDR3 coding DNA: TGTGCCAGCAGCATACGTAGCGGGTACGACCAAGAGACCCAGTACTTC. It yields the protein CASSIRSGYDQETQYF.

Many counts were recorded for this clonotype. CDR3 sequence (DNA): TGTGCCAGCAGCTACGGGACTATCGGGAATTCACCCCTCCACTTT. Its translation: CASSYGTIGNSPLHF. This chain links TRBV6-1 with TRBJ1-6; D perhaps matches TRBD1 (5 bases). The length of the CDR3 is 15 residues. Per the germline V gene, CDR1 is MNHNS and CDR2 is SASEGT. V was pared by 6 bases and J by 7 bases, with 16 bases between.

This clonotype was observed many times. This chain links TRBV27 with TRBJ1-1, with TRBD1 as a possible D gene (5 bases). Germline V lookup: CDR1 MNHEY, CDR2 SMNVEV (reference sequence). This CDR3 comprises 16 residues. Trimming shortened V by 2 bases and J by 4 bases, and 17 bases separated the two germline ends. CDR3 DNA sequence: TGTGCCAGCAGTTTAGTAAGTGGCAGGGTTGGCACTGAAGCTTTCTTT. Its translation: CASSLVSGRVGTEAFF.

This clonotype has a count of ten or more. The rearrangement joins TRBV20-1 to TRBJ2-5; the D is unclear. Trimming removed 0 bases at V and 5 bases at J, with 16 bases between. The CDR3 consists of 15 residues. Germline loops: CDR1 DFQATT, CDR2 SNEGSKA (reference sequence). CDR3 sequence: CSARDARFQGETQYF. The CDR3 bases are TGCAGTGCTAGAGATGCGAGGTTTCAAGGGGAGACCCAGTACTTC.

There are a few counts of this clonotype. This chain links TRBV7-3 with TRBJ2-3, with 7 bases lining up with TRBD1. J gave up 8 bases and V 1 base, and 0 bases lay outside the gene matches. The CDR3 has 12 residues. Germline V gene sequence: CDR1 SGHTA, CDR2 FQGTGA. The CDR3 spells CASSLRDSTQYF. The CDR3 DNA is TGTGCCAGCAGCTTAAGGGACAGTACGCAGTATTTT.

There are a few counts of this clonotype. The rearrangement links TRBV6-9 to TRBJ1-5; weak D call: TRBD1 (6 bases). Germline V gene data show CDR1 as MNHGY and CDR2 as SVAAGI. Deletions cut 1 base from V and 2 bases from J, with 6 bases between. The CDR3 length is 14 residues. The CDR3 loop is CASSYYRGNQPQHF. The CDR3 DNA sequence: TGTGCCAGCAGTTATTACAGGGGCAATCAGCCCCAGCATTTT.

The chain recombines TRBV28 with TRBJ2-7; 12 positions match TRBD1. The germline gives CDR1 MDHEN, CDR2 SYDVKM. The CDR3 extends over 14 amino acids. The trim removed 5 bases at V and 5 bases at J, leaving 4 bases unmatched. CDR3 nucleotide sequence: TGTGCCAGCAGTACGAGGGACAGGGGGCACGAGCAGTACTTC. Amino acids: CASSTRDRGHEQYF.

This clonotype was observed at least ten times. This chain joins TRBV28 and TRBJ2-7; D is unresolved. Trimming cost V 6 bases and J 1 base, with 25 bases left between them. The germline gives CDR1 MDHEN, CDR2 SYDVKM. The CDR3 consists of 18 residues. The CDR3 loop is CASSRKGIWESLSYEQYF. CDR3 DNA: TGTGCCAGCAGCCGGAAGGGAATTTGGGAATCCTTGTCCTACGAGCAGTACTTC.

Regarding this clonotype: At one end, the junction sequence differs from germline, possibly due to a read error. The chain carries TRBV6-2 or TRBV6-3 and TRBJ2-5; D not resolved. This CDR3 region has 11 residues. Germline CDR1 reads MNHEY; CDR2 reads SVGEGT. The CDR3 here is CACSYMETQYF. CDR3 bases: TGTGCCTGCAGTTATATGGAGACCCAGTACTTC.

This clonotype has a handful of counts. This chain uses TRBV10-1 with TRBJ1-1; D gene uncertain. V lost 0 bases and J lost 3, with 11 bases in between. Germline V lookup: CDR1 WNHNN, CDR2 SYGVQD (reference sequence). The CDR3 consists of 15 residues. The CDR3 region has the DNA TGCGCCAGCAGTGAGTCCCCCGCAGGTGACACTGAAGCTTTCTTT. Encoded protein: CASSESPAGDTEAFF.

Many counts were recorded for this clonotype. The J gene is TRBJ1-2, the V gene TRBV28, with a possible D match to TRBD1 (6 bases). The CDR3 length is 15 residues. Trimming left V 3 bases short and J 8 bases short, with 19 bases between. The germline CDR1 and CDR2 sequences are MDHEN and SYDVKM. This CDR3 reads CASSFSDRDIRGYTF. DNA for the CDR3: TGTGCCAGCAGTTTCTCGGACCGGGACATCAGGGGCTACACCTTC.